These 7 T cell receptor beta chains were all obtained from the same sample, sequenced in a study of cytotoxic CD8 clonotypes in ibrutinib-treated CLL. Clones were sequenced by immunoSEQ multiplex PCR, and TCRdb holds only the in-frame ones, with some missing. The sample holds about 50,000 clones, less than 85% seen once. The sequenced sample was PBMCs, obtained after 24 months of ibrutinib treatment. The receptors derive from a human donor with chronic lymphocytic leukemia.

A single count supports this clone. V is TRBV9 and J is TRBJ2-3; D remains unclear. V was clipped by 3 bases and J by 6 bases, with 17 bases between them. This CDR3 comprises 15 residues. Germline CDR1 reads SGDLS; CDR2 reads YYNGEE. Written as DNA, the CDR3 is TGTGCCAGCAGCGAATACTACCACTTAGGGGATACGCAGTATTTT. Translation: CASSEYYHLGDTQYF. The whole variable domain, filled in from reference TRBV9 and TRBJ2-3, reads DSGVTQTPKHLITATGQRVTLRCSPRSGDLSVYWYQQSLDQGLQFLIQYYNGEERAKGNILERFSAQQFPDLHSELNLSSLELGDSALYFCASSEYYHLGDTQYFGPGTRLTVL.

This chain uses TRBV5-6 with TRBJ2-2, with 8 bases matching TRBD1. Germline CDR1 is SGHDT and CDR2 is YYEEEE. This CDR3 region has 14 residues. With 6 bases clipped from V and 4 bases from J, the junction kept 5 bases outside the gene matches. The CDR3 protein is CASIYRGSTGELFF. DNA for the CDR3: TGTGCCAGCATTTACAGGGGGAGCACCGGGGAGCTGTTTTTT.

The CDR3 DNA follows: TGTGCCAGCTCACCCCTCCCGAAATCGCACAATGAGCAGTTCTTC. It is translated as CASSPLPKSHNEQFF. The chain is built from TRBV18 and TRBJ2-1; no clear D gene. Trimming pared 3 bases from V and 5 bases from J, leaving 14 bases between. Per the germline V gene, CDR1 is KGHSH and CDR2 is LQKENI. CDR3 size: 15 residues. The variable domain in full, completed from reference TRBV18 and TRBJ2-1, reads NAGVMQNPRHLVRRRGQEARLRCSPMKGHSHVYWYRQLPEEGLKFMVYLQKENIIDESGMPKERFSAEFPKEGPSILRIQQVVRGDSAAYFCASSPLPKSHNEQFFGPGTRLTVL.

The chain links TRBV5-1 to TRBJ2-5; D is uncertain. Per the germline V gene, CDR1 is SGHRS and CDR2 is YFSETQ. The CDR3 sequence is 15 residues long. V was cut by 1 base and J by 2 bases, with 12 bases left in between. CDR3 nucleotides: TGCGCCAGCAGCTTGTGGGTGGGTTCACAAGAGACCCAGTACTTC. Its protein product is CASSLWVGSQETQYF.

CDR3 residues: CASSQELAGGATNEKLFF. CDR3 coding DNA: TGCGCCAGCAGCCAAGAGTTGGCAGGGGGCGCAACTAATGAAAAACTGTTTTTT. The chain couples TRBV4-3 to TRBJ1-4, with 8 bases matching TRBD1. V gave up 0 bases and J gave up 0 bases; unmatched junction bases: 6. The CDR3 is made up of 18 amino acids. Looked up from germline, CDR1 is LGHNA and CDR2 is YSLEER.

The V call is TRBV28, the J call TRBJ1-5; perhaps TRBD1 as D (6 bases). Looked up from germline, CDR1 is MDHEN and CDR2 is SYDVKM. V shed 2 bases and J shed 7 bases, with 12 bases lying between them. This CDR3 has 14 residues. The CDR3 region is CASSLTGGTQPQHF. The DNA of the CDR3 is TGTGCCAGCAGTTTAACGGGGGGGACACAGCCCCAGCATTTT.

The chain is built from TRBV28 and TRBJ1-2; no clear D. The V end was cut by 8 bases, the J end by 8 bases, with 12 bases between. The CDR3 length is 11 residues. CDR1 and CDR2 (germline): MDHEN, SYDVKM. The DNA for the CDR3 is TGTGCCAGCGCCCGGGCCGGGGGCTACACCTTC. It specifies CASARAGGYTF.